This entry features one T cell receptor (beta chain) sequence. Antigen: not known. The data are from a study of blood T cells in healthy people across ages. General study points: Age brought a roughly linear fall in TCR beta diversity measured per million T cells.

Primed by a sample-barcoded 5' primer and a J-beta primer mix, a second PCR proceeded for 7 to 11 cycles. Each sample provided no less than 2.5 million CDR3-containing paired-end reads. From the 5' RACE reads, TCRdb called clonotypes with MiXCR, one entry per CDR3 protein. The repertoire holds some 850,000 distinct CDR3 sequences, with roughly 24% as singletons. The CDR3 sequence is 14 residues long. Germline values: CDR1 SQVTM, CDR2 ANQGSEA. The ends were cut back, 3 bases at V and 7 bases at J, with 18 bases in the middle. In addition, the sample was reused for a study of T cells of mothers and their children. That paper states: Over 8 million TCR beta CDR3 reads were obtained from each mother, and approximately 3 million from each child.

The sequence derives from a boy aged 10-17 years in good health. Sequencing was carried out using blood. V is TRBV29-1 and J is TRBJ2-5; D not certain. The CDR3 nucleotides read TGCAGCGTTGATGGCCGGCCGCCTTTAGGGACCCAGTACTTC. Translated, it gives CSVDGRPPLGTQYF.